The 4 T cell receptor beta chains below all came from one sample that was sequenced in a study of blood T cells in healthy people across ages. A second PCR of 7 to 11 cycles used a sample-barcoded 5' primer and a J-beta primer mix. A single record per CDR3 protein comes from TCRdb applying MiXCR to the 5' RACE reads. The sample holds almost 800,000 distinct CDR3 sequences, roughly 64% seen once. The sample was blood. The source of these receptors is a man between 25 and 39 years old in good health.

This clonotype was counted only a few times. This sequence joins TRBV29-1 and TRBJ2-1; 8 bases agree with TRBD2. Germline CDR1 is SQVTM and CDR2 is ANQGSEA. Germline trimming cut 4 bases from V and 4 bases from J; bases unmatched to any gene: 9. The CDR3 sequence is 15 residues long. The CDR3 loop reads CSVAAPGGMYNEQFF. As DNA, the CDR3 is TGCAGCGTTGCGGCGCCGGGGGGGATGTACAATGAGCAGTTCTTC.

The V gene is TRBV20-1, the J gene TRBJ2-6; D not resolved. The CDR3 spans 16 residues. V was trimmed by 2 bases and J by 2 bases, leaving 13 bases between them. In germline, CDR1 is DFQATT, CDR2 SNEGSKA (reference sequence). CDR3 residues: CSARTRDRAGANVLTF. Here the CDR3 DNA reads TGCAGTGCTAGAACACGAGACCGGGCTGGGGCCAACGTCCTGACTTTC.

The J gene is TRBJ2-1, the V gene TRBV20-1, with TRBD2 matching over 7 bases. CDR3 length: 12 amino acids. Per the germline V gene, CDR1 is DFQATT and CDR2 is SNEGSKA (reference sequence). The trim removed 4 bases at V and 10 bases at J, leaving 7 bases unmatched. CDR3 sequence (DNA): TGCAGTGCTACTATATCAGCGGGGGAGCAGTTCTTC. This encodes CSATISAGEQFF.

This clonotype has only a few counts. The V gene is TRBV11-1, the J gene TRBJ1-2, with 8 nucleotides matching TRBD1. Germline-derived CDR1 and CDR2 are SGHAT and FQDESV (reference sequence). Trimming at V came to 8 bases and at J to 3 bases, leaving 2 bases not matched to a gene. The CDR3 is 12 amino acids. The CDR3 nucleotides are TGTGCCAGCTCGACAGGGGACTATGGCTACACCTTC. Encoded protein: CASSTGDYGYTF.